Listed below are T cell receptor beta chains from one sample, sequenced in a study of memory CD8 T cells in hepatitis C reinfection. Clones were read by immunoSEQ multiplex PCR, and TCRdb kept only the in-frame ones, dropping some. The repertoire holds more than 35,000 clones, with 88% as singletons. The material sequenced was naive CD8+ T cells sorted from blood. Receptor source: a man younger than 35 with hepatitis C virus infection. Both conserved end residues are part of each CDR3. D genes are given only for firm matches. Size is stated for part of the rows, as once, few or many counts, or as a class when the clone is expanded.

j_call clone_size v_call d_call cdr3_nt cdr3_aa
TRBJ2-7 few TRBV5-4 TRBD2 TGTGCCAGCAGCTTGGGAAGCGGGAGGGCCGGGTACGAGCAGTACTTC CASSLGSGRAGYEQYF
TRBJ2-7 - TRBV28 TRBD1 TGTGCCAGCAGTCTCCAGGGGGCGGTTATCCCCTACGAGCAGTACTTC CASSLQGAVIPYEQYF
TRBJ2-5 - TRBV6-5 - TGTGCCAGCAGTTACACTTCCCAAGAGACCCAGTACTTC CASSYTSQETQYF
TRBJ2-1 - TRBV9 - TGTGCCAGCAGCGTAGCCAGCGGGCGGAGCTCCTACAATGAGCAGTTCTTC CASSVASGRSSYNEQFF
TRBJ2-3 - TRBV5-1 TRBD2 TGCGCCAGCAGCTTGGTTCCCGCTAGCGGGAGTGATACGCAGTATTTT CASSLVPASGSDTQYF
TRBJ2-2 - TRBV9 TRBD2 TGTGCCAGCAGCGGCAGCGGGGACACCGGGGAGCTGTTTTTT CASSGSGDTGELFF
TRBJ1-1 - TRBV9 - TGTGCCAGCAGCGCTCAGGGACACCTGAACACTGAAGCTTTCTTT CASSAQGHLNTEAFF
TRBJ2-2 - TRBV5-1 - TGCGCCAGCAGCGAGGGGCCCCGGGGGACCGGGGAGCTGTTTTTT CASSEGPRGTGELFF
TRBJ2-7 - TRBV7-9 - TGTGCCAGCAGCCACAGTCCAGGCTACGAGCAGTACTTC CASSHSPGYEQYF
TRBJ1-1 - TRBV19 - TGTGCCACCACTACAGGGTTCACTGAAGCTTTCTTT CATTTGFTEAFF
TRBJ1-6 - TRBV7-2 TRBD1 TGTGCCAGCAGCTCGACGACAGGGCACCTCCACTTT CASSSTTGHLHF
TRBJ2-5 - TRBV10-2 TRBD2 TGCGCCAGCAGTGTCGGGCAGCGGGAGGTCGGGGAGACCCAGTACTTC CASSVGQREVGETQYF
TRBJ2-7 - TRBV5-8 - TGTGCCAGCAGCTTGTATCAGGACTACGAGCAGTACTTC CASSLYQDYEQYF
TRBJ1-1 - TRBV9 - TGTGCCAGCAGCGTAGTGGGCGATCGAATGAACACTGAAGCTTTCTTT CASSVVGDRMNTEAFF
TRBJ2-5 - TRBV5-4 TRBD2 TGTGCCAGCAGCTTTCGGGGGGGCCAAGAGACCCAGTACTTC CASSFRGGQETQYF
TRBJ1-4 few TRBV5-1 - TGCGCCAGCCGACAGGACCTGTTTTTT CASRQDLFF
TRBJ1-6 - TRBV11-2 - TGTGCCAGCAGCCGAGACGGGGGTTCCTATAATTCACCCCTCCACTTT CASSRDGGSYNSPLHF
TRBJ2-3 few TRBV29-1 - TGCAGCGTTGTTAGCAGGGCGTCATCGGCAGATACGCAGTATTTT CSVVSRASSADTQYF
TRBJ2-1 - TRBV27 TRBD2 TGTGCCAGCAGTTTCCTCTCCACTAGCGGAGTGTACAATGAGCAGTTCTTC CASSFLSTSGVYNEQFF
TRBJ2-1 - TRBV5-4 TRBD1 TGTGCCAGCGTCAACAGGGGGGTAAATGAGCAGTTCTTC CASVNRGVNEQFF
TRBJ2-6 - TRBV27 - TGTGCCAGCAGTTTAGGACAGACTGGGGCCAACGTCCTGACTTTC CASSLGQTGANVLTF
TRBJ1-6 - TRBV4-1 - TGCGCCAGCAGCCCACCCCTCGGGGATTCACCCCTCCACTTT CASSPPLGDSPLHF
TRBJ2-2 - TRBV7-9 TRBD1 TGTGCCAGCAGCTACTCCGGGGACAGGGCGTACAACACCGGGGAGCTGTTTTTT CASSYSGDRAYNTGELFF
TRBJ2-1 - TRBV6-1 - TGTGCCAGCAGCGACATGAATGAGCAGTTCTTC CASSDMNEQFF